The 7 T cell receptor beta chains presented below share a single source sample, sequenced in a study of T-cell memory formation after mild COVID-19. Each CDR3 protein gets one entry after TCRdb re-called the 5' RACE reads with MiXCR. Of hundreds of thousands of distinct CDR3 sequences listed, around 13% were seen once; the top ten hold approximately 22%. The sample taken for sequencing was PBMCs or a T cell subset sorted from them (not recorded which). These receptors originate from a man between 18 and 29 years old who had mild COVID-19 (a few samples of this study predate the infection). Cell type and time point are not known.

This chain joins TRBV2 and TRBJ1-4; possible D gene TRBD1, 5 bases. The CDR3 totals 13 residues. Looked up from germline, CDR1 is SNHLY and CDR2 is FYNNEI. With 2 bases removed from V and 5 bases from J, the gap between germline ends came to 6 bases. CDR3 nucleotides: TGTGCCAGCAGTGAACAGGGAAATGAAAAACTGTTTTTT. As protein: CASSEQGNEKLFF. The full variable domain, with the rest looked up from reference TRBV2 and TRBJ1-4, is EPEVTQTPSHQVTQMGQEVILRCVPISNHLYFYWYRQILGQKVEFLVSFYNNEISEKSEIFDDQFSVERPDGSNFTLKIRSTKLEDSAMYFCASSEQGNEKLFFGSGTQLSVL.

This clonotype has just a few counts. The chain recombines TRBV7-2 with TRBJ2-5; D gene unclear. V was trimmed by 5 bases and J by 1 base, leaving 14 bases between them. Per germline, CDR1 SGHTA and CDR2 FQGNSA. The CDR3 runs 15 residues. CDR3 bases: TGTGCCAGCAGCACCAGACGGACCGTCCAAGAGACCCAGTACTTC. Encoded protein: CASSTRRTVQETQYF. Full variable domain (outside the CDR3, taken from reference TRBV7-2 and TRBJ2-5): GAGVSQSPSNKVTEKGKDVELRCDPISGHTALYWYRQSLGQGLEFLIYFQGNSAPDKSGLPSDRFSAERTGGSVSTLTIQRTQQEDSAVYLCASSTRRTVQETQYFGPGTRLLVL.

Only a few counts were recorded for this clonotype. The chain has TRBV19 and TRBJ1-5, with 10 bases aligning to TRBD1. The CDR3 runs 16 residues. V lost 2 bases to trimming and J lost 6 bases; unmatched junction nucleotides: 7. Germline CDR1 reads LNHDA; CDR2 reads SQIVND (reference sequence). As DNA, the CDR3 is TGTGCCAGTAGTATATCCGGGACAGGGGCCGGTCAGCCCCAGCATTTT. As protein: CASSISGTGAGQPQHF. The whole variable domain, filled in from reference TRBV19 and TRBJ1-5, reads DGGITQSPKYLFRKEGQNVTLSCEQNLNHDAMYWYRQDPGQGLRLIYYSQIVNDFQKGDIAEGYSVSREKKESFPLTVTSAQKNPTAFYLCASSISGTGAGQPQHFGDGTRLSIL.

V usage is TRBV6-5 and J usage is TRBJ2-3; D gene uncertain. The germline V and J ends were trimmed by 0 bases and 2 bases, with 9 bases remaining between them. The CDR3 has 15 residues. Germline V gene sequence: CDR1 MNHEY, CDR2 SVGAGI. The CDR3 region is CASSYSYGVTDTQYF. CDR3 coding DNA: TGTGCCAGCAGTTACTCATATGGTGTCACAGATACGCAGTATTTT.

The chain joins TRBV5-1 to TRBJ1-6, with D hard to call. The germline gives CDR1 SGHRS, CDR2 YFSETQ. CDR3 size: 14 residues. The germline V and J ends were trimmed by 1 base and 10 bases, with 12 bases remaining between them. CDR3 residues: CASSLTLRSSPLHF. DNA of the CDR3: TGCGCCAGCAGCTTGACACTCCGTTCCTCACCCCTCCACTTT.

Only one count was recorded for this clonotype. V and J are TRBV5-1 and TRBJ2-3, with 8 nucleotides matching TRBD1. V lost 2 bases, J lost 11 bases, and 7 bases stayed unmatched. Per germline, CDR1 SGHRS and CDR2 YFSETQ. The CDR3 loop spans 13 amino acids. CDR3 coding DNA: TGCGCCAGCAGCTTCGACAGGGGTAGGATGCAGTATTTT. As protein: CASSFDRGRMQYF.

This clonotype was observed a handful of times. The chain has TRBV12-3 or TRBV12-4 and TRBJ2-3; D is ambiguous. The CDR3 totals 11 residues. Trimming removed 11 bases at V and 5 bases at J, with 11 bases between. The DNA of the CDR3 is TGTGCCGGCCAATGGGGAGATACGCAGTATTTT. The encoded protein is CAGQWGDTQYF.